This entry features one T cell receptor beta chain sequence. The antigen remains undetermined. CDR3 length equals 11 residues. With 10 bases removed from V and 4 bases from J, the gap between germline ends came to 10 bases. Germline CDR1 is MDHEN and CDR2 is SYDVKM. Produced via immunoSEQ multiplex PCR; TCRdb's table is partial and in-frame only. The data hold tens of thousands of clones, with more than 80% observed a single time. This sample was included in a study of PD-1 blockade in classical Hodgkin lymphoma. General study results and limits: The drivers behind the repertoire differences, possibly disease activity or prior therapy, remain undefined. As was reported, newly diagnosed patients showed lower baseline TCR diversity than healthy donors did.

As for time point: newly diagnosed, previously untreated cHL patient sample. The authors purified CD4+ T cells from thawed PBMCs by magnetic negative selection. Newly diagnosed, untreated classical Hodgkin lymphoma PBMCs provided comparison. Source material: CD4+ T cells from blood. The clonotype comes from a human donor with classical Hodgkin lymphoma. The rearrangement joins TRBV28 to TRBJ1-1, with D perhaps matching TRBD1 (5 bases). The CDR3 reads CATAGITEAFF. As DNA, the CDR3 is TGTGCCACCGCAGGGATCACTGAAGCTTTCTTT. Combining the CDR3 with reference TRBV28 and TRBJ1-1 gives the whole variable domain DVKVTQSSRYLVKRTGEKVFLECVQDMDHENMFWYRQDPGLGLRLIYFSYDVKMKEKGDIPEGYSVSREKKERFSLILESASTNQTSMYLCATAGITEAFFGQGTRLTVV.